Listed here is a single T cell receptor (beta chain). These data originate in a study of blood T cell repertoires in COVID-19. For the study at large: T cells, B-cell-depleted T cells, or PBMCs provided the cDNA or gDNA that served as material.

In the authors' methods: Amplification from reference gene primers served as the basis for estimated nucleated cell counts. The protocol was immunoSEQ multiplex PCR, while the TCRdb copy is restricted to in-frame clones and leaves out a portion. Clonal size and the V and J genes are those of that table, whereas D and trimming came from the DNA. The table has 200,000 to 250,000 clones, 80% to 90% seen once. Cohorts were based on clinical histories the participants reported. Each exposed participant met a COVID-19 case in the 2 weeks preceding study entry. There are 15 residues in the CDR3. V lost 3 bases and J lost 1, with 11 bases in between. CDR1 is SNHLY and CDR2 is FYNNEI in the germline V gene.

The sequenced sample was PBMCs or T cells enriched from blood (not recorded which). The sequence came from a woman aged 50 to 60 who had been exposed to COVID-19. V is TRBV2 and J is TRBJ2-3; tentatively, D is TRBD2 (6 bases). The CDR3 region has the DNA TGTGCCAGCAGTGATGGAGGGCTGGGCACAGATACGCAGTATTTT. Its protein is CASSDGGLGTDTQYF. Together with reference TRBV2 and TRBJ2-3, the CDR3 gives the full variable domain: EPEVTQTPSHQVTQMGQEVILRCVPISNHLYFYWYRQILGQKVEFLVSFYNNEISEKSEIFDDQFSVERPDGSNFTLKIRSTKLEDSAMYFCASSDGGLGTDTQYFGPGTRLTVL.